This note documents a single T cell receptor (beta chain) sequence. Original handling: Amplification with reference gene primers provided the estimates of nucleated cell counts. Clones were read by immunoSEQ multiplex PCR, and TCRdb kept only the in-frame ones, dropping some. That table gives V, J and clone size, and the DNA gave D and trimming. The data contain 150,000 to 200,000 clones, roughly 84% of them singletons. This sample is drawn from a study of blood T cell repertoires in COVID-19. Study-level background: Researchers got acute and convalescent COVID-19 samples from the United States, Italy and Spain. PBMCs, B-cell-depleted T cells, or T cells were the source of the cDNA or gDNA that made up the material.

This CDR3 has 16 residues. Germline assignment: CDR1 MNHEY and CDR2 SVGEGT. Trimming left V 0 bases short and J 0 bases short, with 12 bases between. The source is a human donor in a cohort sampled during active COVID-19. Sequenced: peripheral blood. V usage is TRBV6-2 or TRBV6-3 and J usage is TRBJ2-7; D remains unclear. The DNA for the CDR3 is TGTGCCAGCAGTTACTCGAGCGAGACTTACTCCTACGAGCAGTACTTC. This encodes CASSYSSETYSYEQYF.